This TCR beta chain was documented in a study of cytomegalovirus exposure and HLA in healthy donors. Overall study results and limits: When analyzed later, the rates of TCR association showed variation by HLA locus, with DRB1 the most and HLA-C the fewest. Later, an analysis found that common viral pathogens appeared to be linked with several of the most significant clusters. The authors assumed roughly uniform sequencing depth across donors for presence/absence analyses.

Vbeta (60) and Jbeta (13) primers were used in the PCR. The method was immunoSEQ multiplex PCR; TCRdb's version includes in-frame clones alone and lacks a portion of them. Found here are 130,000 to 150,000 clones, about 80% of them singletons; the top ten hold 4.5% to 6.5%. Whereas donors were nominally healthy upon sampling, unrecorded immune exposures were probable. With 4 bases clipped from V and 2 bases from J, the junction kept 5 bases outside the gene matches. The CDR3 length is 14 residues. From germline, CDR1 is SGHRS and CDR2 YFSETQ. About this clone itself: Antigen: not known.

The gene calls are TRBV5-1 and TRBJ2-7; the match to TRBD1 covers 8 bases. Sequencing was carried out using PBMCs. The source of this sequence is a male donor in good health and CMV-seronegative. DNA for the CDR3: TGCGCCAGCAGCCGGGGACAGGAAGCCTACGAGCAGTACTTC. Protein product: CASSRGQEAYEQYF.